A selection of T cell receptor beta chains follows, all from one sample in a study of blood T cell repertoires in COVID-19. Using immunoSEQ multiplex PCR, the repertoire was profiled, and TCRdb retains in-frame clones only, with some absent. Of about 36,000 clones in the sample, about three quarters were seen once. Sequencing input: peripheral blood. Receptor source: a man aged 60 to 69 with active COVID-19. Each CDR3 is given with its conserved first and last residue. The D gene is left open where the match is weak. Not all rows give a size; the values are once, few, many and, for expanded clones, a class.

J gene	V gene	D gene	clone size	CDR3 DNA	CDR3 protein
TRBJ1-5	TRBV29-1	.	.	TGCAGCGTTGCATCCGGGGTCAATCAGCCCCAGCATTTT	CSVASGVNQPQHF
TRBJ1-5	TRBV27	TRBD1	.	TGTGCCAGCCGGGGACAGGGAAATCAGCCCCAGCATTTT	CASRGQGNQPQHF
TRBJ1-6	TRBV4-1	.	medium-sized	TGCGCCAGCAGCCAGGACAGTGGAGGCCTTTTTAATTCACCCCTCCACTTT	CASSQDSGGLFNSPLHF
TRBJ2-3	TRBV9	.	.	TGTGCCAGCAGCGTATTCCCGGCAGATACGCAGTATTTT	CASSVFPADTQYF
TRBJ2-2	TRBV30	TRBD1	few	TGTGCCCTTGGACAGGGGGCGATGACCGGGGAGCTGTTTTTT	CALGQGAMTGELFF
TRBJ1-6	TRBV6-5	TRBD1	.	TGTGCCAGTCGTGGACAGGGAACCTATAATTCACCCCTCCACTTT	CASRGQGTYNSPLHF
TRBJ1-1	TRBV3-1/TRBV3-2	.	.	TGTGCCAGCAGCCTAGGGGTATTTATGAACACTGAAGCTTTCTTT	CASSLGVFMNTEAFF
TRBJ1-2	TRBV6-6	TRBD1	.	TGTGCCAGCAGCGGGACAGAAGAGATCAATGGCTACACCTTC	CASSGTEEINGYTF
TRBJ1-2	TRBV6-5	.	.	TGTGCCAGCACGGGGGGGCTTTTTTATGGCTACACCTTC	CASTGGLFYGYTF
TRBJ1-6	TRBV12-5	TRBD1	.	TGTGCTAGTGGCTCCACGGGACAGGCAGAACTTTATTCACCCCTCCACTTT	CASGSTGQAELYSPLHF
TRBJ2-7	TRBV7-2	.	.	TGTGCCAGCAGCTTAGAAACTGAGCAGCGGAGAAAGTGG	CASSLETEQRRKW
TRBJ2-7	TRBV6-5	TRBD2	few	TGTGCCAGCAGGTCTGCAGGGCGGGGGGAGCAGTACTTC	CASRSAGRGEQYF
TRBJ2-1	TRBV6-4	TRBD1	few	TGTGCCAGCAGTGACTCGAGTCAGTGGGCAGGGGGCTATTTTCTCTACAATGAGCAGTTCTTC	CASSDSSQWAGGYFLYNEQFF
TRBJ2-1	TRBV30	TRBD2	few	TGTGCCTGGAGGAAGACTAGCGGGGGGTACTCCTACAATGAGCAGTTCTTC	CAWRKTSGGYSYNEQFF
TRBJ1-2	TRBV7-9	.	.	TGTGCCAGCAGCTCAGACCCGAGGGGGGGGCTTTCTACTAACTATGGCTACACCTTC	CASSSDPRGGLSTNYGYTF
TRBJ1-2	TRBV29-1	TRBD1	.	TGCAGCGTTGAAACAGGGGGCCTCTATGGCTACACCTTC	CSVETGGLYGYTF
TRBJ2-3	TRBV5-1	.	.	TGCGCCAGCAGCTTGGGGAGCGGTTACCCCAGGGGCGGCACAGATACGCAGTATTTT	CASSLGSGYPRGGTDTQYF
TRBJ2-3	TRBV11-3	.	once	TGTGCCAGCAGCCGAGGGGGTACGCAGTATTTT	CASSRGGTQYF
TRBJ2-5	TRBV5-4	.	.	TGTGCCAGCAGCCCTCCGGGGGAGACCCAGTACTTC	CASSPPGETQYF
TRBJ2-5	TRBV19	TRBD1	.	TGTGCCAGTAGTTATTCGACAGGGCTACAAGAGACCCAGTACTTC	CASSYSTGLQETQYF
TRBJ1-2	TRBV7-9	TRBD1	.	TGTGCCAGCAGCGCCTCAGGGGGCGTGGGGGGCTACACCTTC	CASSASGGVGGYTF
TRBJ2-1	TRBV11-2	TRBD1	.	TGTGCCAGCAGCTGGACAGGGAACAATGAGCAGTTCTTC	CASSWTGNNEQFF
TRBJ2-1	TRBV7-6	TRBD2	.	TGTGCCAGCAGCATCCGGGCTAGCGGGGGTCCTGGTGAGCAGTTCTTC	CASSIRASGGPGEQFF
TRBJ1-2	TRBV18	TRBD1	.	TGTGCCAGCTCGCGGGACAGAAATAACTATGGCTACACCTTC	CASSRDRNNYGYTF
TRBJ1-1	TRBV7-2	.	.	TGTGCCAGCAGCTTAGTTACAGTGAACACTGAAGCTTTCTTT	CASSLVTVNTEAFF
TRBJ1-2	TRBV15	.	.	TGTGCCACCAGCAGAGAACAAACCTCTAACTATGGCTACACCTTC	CATSREQTSNYGYTF
TRBJ1-2	TRBV14	TRBD1	.	TGTGCCAGCAGCCCTCTAGGACAGGATGGCTACACCTTC	CASSPLGQDGYTF
TRBJ1-4	TRBV24-1	.	once	TGTGCCACCAGTGGGGGAGGTAATGAAAAACTGTTTTTT	CATSGGGNEKLFF
TRBJ1-2	TRBV9	.	.	TGTGCCAGCAGCGTAGGCGGGGGAGACTATGGCTACACCTTC	CASSVGGGDYGYTF
TRBJ1-3	TRBV18	.	.	TGTGCCAGCTCACCAAGCCAGGTCGCTGGAAACACCATATATTTT	CASSPSQVAGNTIYF
TRBJ2-7	TRBV29-1	.	.	TGCAGCGTCCGGGGGACAGTTGCGTACGAGCAGTACTTC	CSVRGTVAYEQYF
TRBJ1-5	TRBV7-9	.	.	TGTGCCAGCAGCACGGGATCCAATCAGCCCCAGCATTTT	CASSTGSNQPQHF
TRBJ1-6	TRBV30	TRBD1	.	TGTGCCTGTGACAGGGGGCGCGGGGGGGATAATTCACCCCTCCACTTT	CACDRGRGGDNSPLHF
TRBJ1-2	TRBV7-2	.	.	TGTGCCAGCAGCCAGGCATTTGATGGCTACACCTTC	CASSQAFDGYTF
TRBJ2-3	TRBV24-1	TRBD1	.	TGTGCCACCTCGGACAGGGCCACAGATACGCAGTATTTT	CATSDRATDTQYF
TRBJ2-7	TRBV2	TRBD1	.	TGTGCCAGCAGCGACAGGGGAGACTACGAGCAGTACTTC	CASSDRGDYEQYF
TRBJ2-2	TRBV7-3	.	.	TGTGCCAGCAGCTTAAACCCTAGCAGGAACACCGGGGAGCTGTTTTTT	CASSLNPSRNTGELFF
TRBJ1-2	TRBV10-3	.	few	TGTGCCATCAGTGTTTGGCAGATCCAAGCTAACTATGGCTACACCTTC	CAISVWQIQANYGYTF
TRBJ2-5	TRBV15	.	.	TGTGCCACCAGCAGAGACGTAGAGACCCAGTACTTC	CATSRDVETQYF
TRBJ2-1	TRBV27	TRBD2	.	TGTGCCAGCAAACGATCCGGGGGGTACAATGAGCAGTTCTTC	CASKRSGGYNEQFF
TRBJ1-4	TRBV30	.	.	TGTGCGCAAGGACGGGGGGGGCAACTGTTTTTT	CAQGRGGQLFF
TRBJ1-4	TRBV27	.	.	TGTGCCAGCAGTTTAACCGCCGGGAATAGTGAAAAACTGTTTTTT	CASSLTAGNSEKLFF
TRBJ2-7	TRBV20-1	.	.	TGCAGTGCTAGTCGGGGAGATTACGAGCAGTACTTC	CSASRGDYEQYF
TRBJ2-3	TRBV4-3	TRBD1	.	TGCGCCAGCAGCCGAGGACAGGGGCGCACAGATACGCAGTATTTT	CASSRGQGRTDTQYF
TRBJ2-1	TRBV7-8	.	.	TGTGCCAGCAGCTCCGGACGGGGGTCCTACAATGAGCAGTTCTTC	CASSSGRGSYNEQFF
TRBJ2-1	TRBV7-2	.	.	TGTGCCAGCAGCTTAGGCCAGCGCCCCTCCTACAATGAGCAGTTCTTC	CASSLGQRPSYNEQFF
TRBJ2-7	TRBV11-2	.	few	TGTGCCAGCAGCTTAGAACCTACAGGGCTCGAGCAGTACTTC	CASSLEPTGLEQYF
TRBJ1-2	TRBV19	.	few	TGTGCCAGTAGTATGGAGGGTGCCCAGAGCCTTCGCTATGGCTACACCTTC	CASSMEGAQSLRYGYTF
TRBJ2-7	TRBV9	TRBD2	.	TGTGCCAGCAGCGTAGCTGGCGGGAGCTCCTACGAGCAGTACTTC	CASSVAGGSSYEQYF
TRBJ1-5	TRBV5-6	.	.	TGTGCCAGCAGTCGGACGGGGAATAGCAATCAGCCCCAGCATTTT	CASSRTGNSNQPQHF
TRBJ1-2	TRBV4-1	.	.	TGCGCCAGCAGCCAAGATCGAGAATACCGCTACACCTTC	CASSQDREYRYTF